Presented here are 19 T cell receptor beta chains from one specimen sequenced in a study of neoadjuvant anti-PD-1 for oral cavity cancer. Sequencing used immunoSEQ multiplex PCR; TCRdb keeps in-frame clones, though not all of them. The sample includes around 60,000 clones, roughly 84% seen only once; the top ten take around 2.6%. The specimen was PBMCs, collected before nivolumab (anti-PD-1) treatment. The receptors were gathered from a person aged 35-79 years with oral cavity squamous cell carcinoma.

CDR3: CASSIDPSTYEQYF. The DNA of the CDR3 is TGTGCCAGTAGTATAGATCCTTCCACCTACGAGCAGTACTTC. This chain links TRBV19 with TRBJ2-7, with D unresolved. The V end was cut by 0 bases, the J end by 2 bases, with 8 bases between. The length of the CDR3 is 14 residues. Germline V gene data show CDR1 as LNHDA and CDR2 as SQIVND (reference sequence).

J is TRBJ1-3 and V is TRBV7-9, with TRBD1 matching 7 bases. Germline loops: CDR1 SEHNR, CDR2 FQNEAQ (reference sequence). CDR3 length: 14 residues. V gave up 5 bases and J gave up 2 bases; unmatched junction bases: 3. The CDR3 here is CASSLGTAGNTIYF. CDR3 coding DNA: TGTGCCAGCAGCCTCGGGACAGCTGGAAACACCATATATTTT. The full variable domain, in which reference TRBV7-9 and TRBJ1-3 provide the parts outside the CDR3, is DTGVSQNPRHKITKRGQNVTFRCDPISEHNRLYWYRQTLGQGPEFLTYFQNEAQLEKSRLLSDRFSAERPKGSFSTLEIQRTEQGDSAMYLCASSLGTAGNTIYFGEGSWLTVV.

This clone was found a few times. The rearrangement joins TRBV6-6 to TRBJ1-1, with D possibly TRBD1 on 6 matching bases. The CDR3 sequence is 15 residues long. Deletions cut 7 bases from V and 0 bases from J, with 15 bases between. CDR1 and CDR2 from the germline V gene are MNHNY and SVGAGI (reference sequence). CDR3: CASNRETGLNTEAFF. For the CDR3, the DNA is TGTGCCAGCAATCGAGAGACAGGACTGAACACTGAAGCTTTCTTT.

This clone was recorded at least ten times. V usage is TRBV7-6 and J usage is TRBJ1-1, with 7 bases matching TRBD1. This CDR3 is 13 amino acids long. Trimming took 6 bases from V and 5 from J; bases not matched to a gene: 6. Germline-derived CDR1 and CDR2 are SGHVS and FNYEAQ. The CDR3 here is CASSRGQRTEAFF. In DNA, the CDR3 is TGTGCCAGCAGTCGGGGACAGAGGACTGAAGCTTTCTTT.

V and J are TRBV19 and TRBJ2-5, with 7 bases matching TRBD1. V was clipped by 1 base and J by 3 bases; unmatched bases: 8. The germline gives CDR1 LNHDA, CDR2 SQIVND (reference sequence). The length of the CDR3 is 16 residues. CDR3 sequence reads: CASSIGAGTVKETQYF. For the CDR3, the DNA is TGTGCCAGTAGTATAGGGGCCGGGACAGTGAAAGAGACCCAGTACTTC.

This chain links TRBV5-1 with TRBJ1-4; no clear D. This CDR3 has 15 residues. Germline lookup yields CDR1 SGHRS and CDR2 YFSETQ. V lost 1 base, J lost 6 bases, and 13 bases lay in between. CDR3 nucleotide sequence: TGCGCCAGCAGCTTGAACGGAGCGCCTGATGAAAAACTGTTTTTT. This codes for CASSLNGAPDEKLFF.

The J gene is TRBJ2-2, the V gene TRBV29-1; D perhaps matches TRBD1 (6 bases). Germline assignment: CDR1 SQVTM and CDR2 ANQGSEA. This CDR3 has 14 residues. The V and J ends lost 5 bases and 0 bases respectively, with 10 bases between them. This chain's CDR3 is CSVRGTSNTGELFF. CDR3 nucleotides: TGCAGCGTTAGGGGGACATCGAACACCGGGGAGCTGTTTTTT.

The rearrangement uses TRBV2 and TRBJ2-7; D may be TRBD1 or TRBD2 (7 bases each). The V end lost 7 bases, the J end lost 0 bases, and 10 bases lay between the germline ends. In germline, CDR1 is SNHLY, CDR2 FYNNEI. CDR3 size: 13 residues. The CDR3 nucleotides are TGTGCCAGCAAGCGGGACAGCTCCTACGAGCAGTACTTC. This gives the protein CASKRDSSYEQYF.

The chain uses TRBV10-1 and TRBJ2-1, with D tentatively TRBD2 (6 bases). Trimming took 0 bases from V and 4 from J, leaving 10 bases between them. This CDR3 has 15 amino acids. Germline V gene lookup returns CDR1 WNHNN and CDR2 SYGVQD (reference sequence). CDR3 region: CASSESGLIYNEQFF. The CDR3 DNA reads as TGCGCCAGCAGTGAGTCGGGACTTATATACAATGAGCAGTTCTTC.

This sequence joins TRBV10-3 and TRBJ2-1; 7 bases map to TRBD2. The CDR3 sequence is 15 residues long. Per the germline V gene, CDR1 is ENHRY and CDR2 is SYGVKD. The V segment lost 2 bases and the J segment 7 bases; nucleotides outside the gene matches: 8. CDR3 residues: CAISEVGGPTNEQFF. The CDR3 nucleotides are TGTGCCATCAGTGAGGTGGGAGGGCCTACAAATGAGCAGTTCTTC.

The V gene is TRBV11-2, the J gene TRBJ1-5, with D perhaps matching TRBD1 (6 bases). V lost 5 bases and J 3 bases, leaving 14 bases between the germline ends. Germline assignment: CDR1 SGHAT and CDR2 FQNNGV. CDR3 length: 15 residues. The CDR3 loop is CASSRKQGTNQPQHF. DNA for the CDR3: TGTGCCAGCAGCCGGAAACAGGGAACCAATCAGCCCCAGCATTTT. Variable domain in full (rest from reference TRBV11-2 and TRBJ1-5): EAGVAQSPRYKIIEKRQSVAFWCNPISGHATLYWYQQILGQGPKLLIQFQNNGVVDDSQLPKDRFSAERLKGVDSTLKIQPAKLEDSAVYLCASSRKQGTNQPQHFGDGTRLSIL.

V gene TRBV5-1 combines with J gene TRBJ2-2; D remains ambiguous. V was clipped by 0 bases and J by 7 bases, with 7 bases between them. This CDR3 is 13 amino acids long. Germline CDR1 SGHRS, CDR2 YFSETQ. CDR3 sequence reads: CASSLVQNGELFF. DNA for the CDR3: TGCGCCAGCAGCTTGGTGCAGAACGGGGAGCTGTTTTTT.

The chain links TRBV5-6 to TRBJ2-4, with 7 bases fitting TRBD1. The CDR3 is 13 residues long. CDR1 and CDR2 (germline): SGHDT, YYEEEE. The V gene end was trimmed by 4 bases and the J gene end by 6 bases; junction bases not matched to a gene: 4. CDR3 sequence: CASSPGQRNIQYF. The CDR3 DNA reads as TGTGCCAGCAGCCCGGGACAGAGAAACATTCAGTACTTC.

This chain uses TRBV10-3 with TRBJ2-7, with TRBD1 matching 11 bases. The CDR3 is 15 amino acids. V shed 6 bases, J shed 0 bases, and the junction held 4 bases outside the gene matches. Germline CDR1 and CDR2: ENHRY and SYGVKD. CDR3 sequence reads: CAISRGTGGSYEQYF. CDR3 in DNA: TGTGCCATCAGCCGAGGGACAGGGGGCTCCTACGAGCAGTACTTC.

J is TRBJ2-5 and V is TRBV5-4, with a weak D call TRBD2 (5 bases). CDR3 size: 13 residues. V was clipped by 5 bases and J by 0 bases, with 8 bases between them. Germline V lookup: CDR1 SGHNT, CDR2 YYREEE (reference sequence). For the CDR3, the DNA is TGTGCCAGCAGTCCGGGGTACCAAGAGACCCAGTACTTC. Its protein product is CASSPGYQETQYF.

This rearrangement joins TRBV11-2 to TRBJ1-2, with 7 bases identical to TRBD1. The J segment lost 6 bases and the V segment lost 3 bases, leaving 13 bases of the junction unmatched. Germline V gives CDR1 SGHAT, CDR2 FQNNGV. This CDR3 is 16 amino acids long. CDR3 sequence (DNA): TGTGCCAGCAGCTTGGGCAGGGGGTATGTCCTGGATGGCTACACCTTC. This encodes CASSLGRGYVLDGYTF.

The chain links TRBV7-9 to TRBJ2-7; D tentatively fits TRBD1 or TRBD2 (7 bases each). CDR1 and CDR2 (germline): SEHNR, FQNEAQ (reference sequence). Deletions cut 6 bases from V and 6 bases from J, with 21 bases between. The CDR3 totals 15 residues. CDR3 bases: TGTGCCAGCAGTTCCCCAGGGGGGGTTCGAGGCGAGCAGTACTTC. The encoded protein is CASSSPGGVRGEQYF. Supplemented by reference TRBV7-9 and TRBJ2-7, the full variable domain reads DTGVSQNPRHKITKRGQNVTFRCDPISEHNRLYWYRQTLGQGPEFLTYFQNEAQLEKSRLLSDRFSAERPKGSFSTLEIQRTEQGDSAMYLCASSSPGGVRGEQYFGPGTRLTVT.

This clone is a singleton in its sample. The V and J genes are TRBV9 and TRBJ1-2; D remains ambiguous. The CDR3 has 13 amino acids. Germline lookup yields CDR1 SGDLS and CDR2 YYNGEE. The germline V and J ends were trimmed by 3 bases and 0 bases, with 6 bases remaining between them. The CDR3, as DNA: TGTGCCAGCAGCGGAGGTTCTAACTATGGCTACACCTTC. Translating it yields CASSGGSNYGYTF. Using reference TRBV9 and TRBJ1-2 for the parts outside the CDR3, the full variable domain is DSGVTQTPKHLITATGQRVTLRCSPRSGDLSVYWYQQSLDQGLQFLIQYYNGEERAKGNILERFSAQQFPDLHSELNLSSLELGDSALYFCASSGGSNYGYTFGSGTRLTVV.

This clone was picked up one time. The J gene is TRBJ1-1, the V gene TRBV13; possibly TRBD1 for D (5 bases). Germline CDR1 reads PRHDT; CDR2 reads FYEKMQ (reference sequence). The CDR3 is 13 amino acids. V lost 7 bases and J 8 bases, leaving 17 bases between the germline ends. The CDR3 region has the DNA TGTGCCAGCAAAACTACTCCGGGACCCGAAGCTTTCTTT. It is translated as CASKTTPGPEAFF.